What follows are 6 T cell receptor beta chains derived from one specimen sequenced in a study of cytomegalovirus exposure and HLA in healthy donors. Clones were read by immunoSEQ multiplex PCR, and TCRdb kept only the in-frame ones, dropping some. The table has under 100,000 clones, approximately 96% seen once. The sample taken for sequencing was PBMCs. All receptors derive from a young man in good health and CMV-seronegative.

V gene TRBV28 combines with J gene TRBJ2-3, with 9 positions matching TRBD1. With V trimmed by 5 bases and J by 6 bases, 6 bases remained unmatched. The V gene's germline CDR1 is MDHEN and CDR2 SYDVKM. CDR3 size: 14 residues. The CDR3 DNA follows: TGTGCCAGCAGTACTAGGGACAGGGTCGATACGCAGTATTTT. Residues: CASSTRDRVDTQYF.

Worth noting for this clone: The sample has other DNA sequences that encode this CDR3 too. The CDR3 loop reads CASSESRGGNSNTEAFF. CDR3 DNA: TGCGCCAGCAGTGAGTCGCGGGGGGGAAATTCCAACACTGAAGCTTTCTTT. V usage is TRBV10-2 and J usage is TRBJ1-1; D perhaps matches TRBD1 (5 bases). This CDR3 has 17 amino acids. CDR1 is WSHSY and CDR2 is SAAADI in the germline V gene. Trimming took 0 bases from V and 2 from J, leaving 16 bases between them.

The chain combines TRBV6-5 with TRBJ1-2, with 9 bases that match TRBD1. V gave up 2 bases and J gave up 7 bases; unmatched junction bases: 5. CDR3 length equals 14 residues. The germline CDR1 and CDR2 sequences are MNHEY and SVGAGI. The CDR3, as DNA: TGTGCCAGCAGTTACGGGACAGGGAGGACTGGCTACACCTTC. Protein product: CASSYGTGRTGYTF.

The chain carries TRBV4-2 and TRBJ1-4; D is unclear. Trimming took 0 bases from V and 0 from J, leaving 11 bases between them. CDR3 size: 17 residues. In germline, CDR1 is LGHNA, CDR2 YNFKEQ. The chain's CDR3 is CASSQDMEAATNEKLFF. In DNA, the CDR3 is TGTGCCAGCAGCCAAGATATGGAAGCGGCAACTAATGAAAAACTGTTTTTT.

The chain joins TRBV15 to TRBJ1-2; D remains unclear. Trimming pared 0 bases from V and 0 bases from J, leaving 8 bases between. Germline V CDR1 and CDR2: LNHNV, YYDKDF (reference sequence). This CDR3 region has 15 residues. The CDR3 nucleotides are TGTGCCACCAGCAGAGATCCACAGCCTAACTATGGCTACACCTTC. Translated: CATSRDPQPNYGYTF.

The rearrangement joins TRBV7-9 to TRBJ2-1, with TRBD2 matching 13 bases. This CDR3 has 17 amino acids. From germline, CDR1 is SEHNR and CDR2 FQNEAQ (reference sequence). V lost 5 bases to trimming and J lost 6 bases; unmatched junction nucleotides: 10. The CDR3: CASSPVGLAGVLNEQFF. The CDR3 DNA reads as TGTGCCAGCAGCCCGGTCGGACTAGCGGGAGTACTCAATGAGCAGTTCTTC.